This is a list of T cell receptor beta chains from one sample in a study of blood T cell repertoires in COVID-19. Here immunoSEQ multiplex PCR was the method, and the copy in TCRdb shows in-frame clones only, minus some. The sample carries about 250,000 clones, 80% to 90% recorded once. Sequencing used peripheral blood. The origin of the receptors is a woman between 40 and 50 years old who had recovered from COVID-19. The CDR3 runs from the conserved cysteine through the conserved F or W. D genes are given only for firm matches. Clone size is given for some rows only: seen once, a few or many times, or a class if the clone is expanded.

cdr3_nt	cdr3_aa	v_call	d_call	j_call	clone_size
TGTGCCAGCAGCCCGGGACAGGGGTTGAGGTCCTACAATGAGCAGTTCTTC	CASSPGQGLRSYNEQFF	TRBV7-9	TRBD1	TRBJ2-1	NA
TGTGCCTGGAGTCTGGACGCAGGGACTGAAGCTTTCTTT	CAWSLDAGTEAFF	TRBV30	NA	TRBJ1-1	NA
TGTGCCAGCAGCTCTCTTAAGTTCTTC	CASSSLKFF	TRBV7-9	NA	TRBJ2-1	NA
TGTGCCAGCAGCTCCAAGGAAAGGGGGCTTGGAGAAAAACTGTTTTTT	CASSSKERGLGEKLFF	TRBV7-9	TRBD1	TRBJ1-4	NA
TGTGCCAGCAGATCGACAGGTCGGGGCGGGGAGCTGTTTTTT	CASRSTGRGGELFF	TRBV6-5	NA	TRBJ2-2	NA
TGCGCCAGCAGCTTGGAGGGGTCTGGAAACACCATATATTTT	CASSLEGSGNTIYF	TRBV5-1	NA	TRBJ1-3	NA
TGCGCCAGTGGCCCTGCCAGAGATACGCAGTATTTT	CASGPARDTQYF	TRBV10-2	NA	TRBJ2-3	NA
TGCGCCAGCAGCTTGGCCCTAGCGGGGGGAGAGACCCAGTACTTC	CASSLALAGGETQYF	TRBV5-1	TRBD2	TRBJ2-5	few
TGTGCCAGCAGCCGCGGGGGAGGGAGACCCCAAGAGACCCAGTACTTC	CASSRGGGRPQETQYF	TRBV7-8	TRBD2	TRBJ2-5	NA
TGTGCCAGCACTGGTCGGGGGGCAGGGACTGAAGCTTTCTTT	CASTGRGAGTEAFF	TRBV7-9	NA	TRBJ1-1	NA
TGCGCCAGCAGCTTGTACAGGGGGCTCTACAATGAGCAGTTCTTC	CASSLYRGLYNEQFF	TRBV5-1	TRBD1	TRBJ2-1	few
TGTGCCAGCAGCGTTGGGACAGCAACTAATGAAAAACTGTTTTTT	CASSVGTATNEKLFF	TRBV11-3	TRBD1	TRBJ1-4	NA
TGTGCCAGCAGCCGGCCAACGGACAGGGGACCAAGCTATGGCTACACCTTC	CASSRPTDRGPSYGYTF	TRBV7-2	TRBD1	TRBJ1-2	NA
TGTGCCAGCAGTCCGGAGCGGACAGGGTTCACAGATACGCAGTATTTT	CASSPERTGFTDTQYF	TRBV28	TRBD1	TRBJ2-3	NA
TGTGCCAGCAGCAAGGAGCGGGGCCTGAACACTGAAGCTTTCTTT	CASSKERGLNTEAFF	TRBV11-2	NA	TRBJ1-1	once
TGCGCCAGCAGCTTAGGCGACACTGTTAACTATGGCTACACCTTC	CASSLGDTVNYGYTF	TRBV5-1	NA	TRBJ1-2	NA
TGTGCCACCAGCAGAGTTGTTGGCGGCAGCTATGGCTACACCTTC	CATSRVVGGSYGYTF	TRBV15	NA	TRBJ1-2	once
TGTGCCAGCAGCTCTCCTCCACAAGACACCGGGGAGCTGTTTTTT	CASSSPPQDTGELFF	TRBV9	NA	TRBJ2-2	NA
TGTGCCAGCAGTGCCCGGGAGGGCCTCAATGAGCAGTTCTTC	CASSAREGLNEQFF	TRBV6-4	TRBD2	TRBJ2-1	NA
TGCGCCAGCAGCCAATATGGACAGAATTGGGATACGCAGTATTTT	CASSQYGQNWDTQYF	TRBV4-3	NA	TRBJ2-3	NA
TGTGCCAGTAGGCCCCGGGACAGTGTTCAAGAGACCCAGTACTTC	CASRPRDSVQETQYF	TRBV19	TRBD1	TRBJ2-5	NA
TGTGCCAGCAGCCTAAGTACAGATACGCAGTATTTT	CASSLSTDTQYF	TRBV7-9	NA	TRBJ2-3	NA
TGTGCCAGCAGTTTAATAGGACAGGGGGCTAACACAGATACGCAGTATTTT	CASSLIGQGANTDTQYF	TRBV27	TRBD1	TRBJ2-3	NA
TGTGCCAGCAGTCCCCCCCCGGATCGCGCAGGTCTTTCACCCCTCCACTTT	CASSPPPDRAGLSPLHF	TRBV27	NA	TRBJ1-6	NA
TGTGCTAGTGGTCCCCACACATCTGGGGCCAACGTCCTGACTTTC	CASGPHTSGANVLTF	TRBV12-5	NA	TRBJ2-6	NA
TGTGCCAGCAGTTACCTCGGGACAGGGGCCTCATACACCTTC	CASSYLGTGASYTF	TRBV6-2/TRBV6-3	TRBD1	TRBJ1-2	NA
TGTGCCAGCAGTTTATACGTCGGGGACTCAACAGATACGCAGTATTTT	CASSLYVGDSTDTQYF	TRBV27	NA	TRBJ2-3	once
TGTGCCAGCCTCTCGAGAGGGGGCCCAACTGGCAATGAGCAGTTCTTC	CASLSRGGPTGNEQFF	TRBV28	TRBD1	TRBJ2-1	NA
TGTGCCAGCAGTTTGCAGGCGAGCTCTGGAAACACCATATATTTT	CASSLQASSGNTIYF	TRBV28	NA	TRBJ1-3	NA
TGCAGCGTTGAAGTGTCGCGGGTGGTCAATGAGCAGTTCTTC	CSVEVSRVVNEQFF	TRBV29-1	NA	TRBJ2-1	once
TGTGCCTGGAGTCCCCGAGGAACTAACTATGGCTACACCTTC	CAWSPRGTNYGYTF	TRBV30	NA	TRBJ1-2	NA